This T cell receptor beta chain appears in the sequencing data of a study of T cell clonality in common variable immunodeficiency (dated by TCRdb to 2015 to 2017). Standard criteria were used to diagnose CVID, namely serum IgG, IgA and/or IgM reduced below the normal range together with specific antibody deficiency. There were roughly 45 subjects in the CVID group (roughly 15 female and 30 or so male), ranging in age from about 9 to 64 years, with a mean age of about 40. Predominantly Caucasian heritage was noted among both the CVID patients and the healthy controls. At the time of study participation, every CVID subject had been on replacement immunoglobulin therapy for one year or longer. At blood collection, none of the CVID subjects was ill or on immunomodulatory or immunosuppressive medication. From each donor, roughly 5 to 8.5 ml of heparinized peripheral whole blood was collected. Genomic DNA from adults with common variable immune deficiency (CVID) and from healthy adult controls was the source for sequencing TCRbeta CDR3 repertoires. Diluted blood was density-centrifuged over Hypaque 1077 or Ficoll-Paque to isolate peripheral blood mononuclear cells. Genomic DNA was extracted from unsorted mononuclear cells by Qiagen column purification or by a centrifugation-based method.

V loses 3 bases of germline sequence and J loses 4 bases, and the interval between the two ends is 13 bases. As encoded in the germline V gene, CDR1 is MRHNA while CDR2 is SNTAGT. From its cysteine to its phenylalanine, the CDR3 spans 15 amino acids. The DNA has 36 bases, all within the CDR3, and is read from base 1. Beyond this particular receptor, the publication reports: It was noted by the authors that sequencing of the repertoires of T cell subpopulations would be needed to clarify the cause of the increased clonality in CVID. Even though DNA input was equal, the average per sample came to some 90,000 unique sequences for controls compared with around 32,000 for CVID samples. Correlations between repertoire features and clinical complications were limited by patient heterogeneity within the CVID cohort. Reportedly, TCRbeta sequences from CVID had fewer deletions and N-nucleotide insertions, and highly modified clones with 13 or more V deletions were absent from CVID. TCRbeta clonality was higher in CVID subjects than in healthy controls (t-test p = 0.018), and the increase was most characteristic of about a third of subjects. Healthy controls shared more TCRbeta clones with each other than CVID subjects shared among themselves (p < 0.0001).

Note on this clone: The antigen it recognizes is unknown. The read terminates 3 residues before the CDR3 end, so the remaining end is supplied by the germline J gene.

For sequencing, equivalent amounts of genomic DNA were input from CVID and control samples. For every sample, a 60 bp segment covering the rearranged TCRbeta CDR3 region was amplified and then sequenced. The immunoSEQ assay, a bias-corrected multiplex PCR combined with high-throughput sequencing, was used for TCRbeta amplification. Turning to the authors' computational methods: Each unique nucleotide sequence was treated as a clone and annotated with V, D and J genes, copy number and frequency. Sequences were labeled productive if in frame, and non-productive if out of frame or containing stop codons. As previously described, clonality was calculated on the basis of Shannon's entropy. The predicted amino acid sequences of productive clones were used to derive mean CDR3 Kyte-Doolittle hydropathy. The R hclust function was used to hierarchically cluster scaled V gene usage with Manhattan distance and complete linkage. Clone sharing by CDR3 amino acid sequence was assessed by resampling 12 repertoires per group over 100 rounds. Repertoires were searched for approximately 77 published EBV-specific and some 240 published CMV-specific TCRbeta sequences. A couple of CVID samples yielding fewer than 10,000 sequences were excluded from analysis, leaving 42 CVID repertoires. TCRdb retrieved this table from immuneACCESS and kept in-frame rearrangements only. Not all clones are present; in checked studies, unresolved V genes account for under half, and no reason is known for the remainder. V and J calls and clone size are copied from that table; D and trimming were computed from the DNA. This sample is represented by 5,700 or so clones, with no singletons among them. Jointly, the top ten make up 14% of the sample.

The sequence came from a human donor with common variable immunodeficiency. This receptor chain uses TRBV6-4 and TRBJ2-1; matching of 5 bases hints at TRBD1 as the D gene. Sequenced: peripheral blood mononuclear cells. The CDR3 DNA, read in part, is TGTGCCAGCAGTGATCGCCAGGGCGTTTACAATGAG. It is translated as CASSDRQGVYNE. The full CDR3 is CASSDRQGVYNEQFF.